This TCR beta chain is from a study of molecular identifiers for immune sequencing clone quantification. In the study overall: Four portions were sequenced after RNA from roughly 20,000 or 100,000 naive CD8 cells was split five ways in replicates.

The sorting of naive CD8 T cells used the CD8+CD4-CCR7+CD45RA+ phenotype. Findings and caveats of the study: Spiked Jurkat TCR RNA equal to one cell could reportedly be picked out among over 850,000 naive cells. Barcode-sharing identical TCR molecules could underestimate highly expanded clone sizes.

In the case of this clonotype: Its matching antigen is unknown.

The V end lost 5 bases, the J end lost 0 bases, and 11 bases lay between the germline ends. The CDR3 length is 14 residues. The V gene's germline CDR1 is MNHEY and CDR2 SMNVEV (reference sequence). TCRdb re-derived calls from the PCR reads in MiXCR, one entry per CDR3 protein. The data contain around 480,000 distinct CDR3 sequences, approximately 25% of them singletons. The sequence came from a human donor in good health. Some libraries in this study had Jurkat cell RNA spiked in. The sample consisted of naive CD8+ T cells from blood, with Jurkat cell RNA spiked in. Indicated subset: FACS-sorted CD8+CD4-CCR7+CD45RA+ naive T cells. This sequence joins TRBV27 and TRBJ2-7; D ambiguous. The CDR3 nucleotides are TGTGCCAGCAGTCCCAACTGGAGCTCCTACGAGCAGTACTTC. It encodes CASSPNWSSYEQYF.